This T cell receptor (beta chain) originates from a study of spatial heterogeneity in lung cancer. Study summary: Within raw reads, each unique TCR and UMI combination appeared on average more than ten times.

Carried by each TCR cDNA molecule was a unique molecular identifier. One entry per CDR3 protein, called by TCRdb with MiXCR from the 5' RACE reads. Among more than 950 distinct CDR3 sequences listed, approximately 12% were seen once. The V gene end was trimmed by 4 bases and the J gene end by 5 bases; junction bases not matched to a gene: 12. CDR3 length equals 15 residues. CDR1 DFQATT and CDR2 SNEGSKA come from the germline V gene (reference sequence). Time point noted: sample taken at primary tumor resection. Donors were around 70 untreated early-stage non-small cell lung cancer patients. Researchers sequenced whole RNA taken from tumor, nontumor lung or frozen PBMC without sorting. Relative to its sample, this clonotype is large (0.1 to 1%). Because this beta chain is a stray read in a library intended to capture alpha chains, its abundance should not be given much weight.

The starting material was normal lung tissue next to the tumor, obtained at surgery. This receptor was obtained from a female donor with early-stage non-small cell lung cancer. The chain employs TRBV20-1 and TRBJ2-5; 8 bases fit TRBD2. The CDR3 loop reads CSANPVGLERETQYF. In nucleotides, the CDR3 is TGCAGTGCTAACCCCGTGGGACTAGAGAGGGAGACCCAGTACTTC.